This TCR beta chain appears in the sequencing data of a study of cytomegalovirus exposure and HLA in healthy donors. Study-wide results and limits: TCR beta chains numbering roughly 150 were designated cytomegalovirus-associated.

The junction had 7 bases not matched to a gene; V was cut back by 3 bases and J by 6 bases. The length of the CDR3 is 14 residues. The germline CDR1 and CDR2 sequences are SGHTA and FQGNSA. A note on this clone: As yet, its antigen is unknown.

Here immunoSEQ multiplex PCR was the method, and the copy in TCRdb shows in-frame clones only, minus some. The table records a few hundred thousand clones, 70% to 90% of them present only once. This chain uses TRBV7-2 with TRBJ2-7; 8 bases map to TRBD2. Sequencing used PBMCs. The receptor was isolated from a man under 40 in good health and CMV-seronegative. CDR3 loop: CASSFYLAGREQYF. As DNA, the CDR3 is TGTGCCAGCAGCTTCTACTTAGCGGGGCGCGAGCAGTACTTC.